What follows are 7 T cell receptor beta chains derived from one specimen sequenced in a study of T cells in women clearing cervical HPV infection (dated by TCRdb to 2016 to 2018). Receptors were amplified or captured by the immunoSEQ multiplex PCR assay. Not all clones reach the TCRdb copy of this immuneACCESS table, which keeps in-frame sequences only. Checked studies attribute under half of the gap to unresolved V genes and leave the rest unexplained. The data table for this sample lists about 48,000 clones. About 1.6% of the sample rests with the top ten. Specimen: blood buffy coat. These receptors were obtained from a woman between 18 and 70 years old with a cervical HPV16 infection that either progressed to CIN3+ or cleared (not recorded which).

The DNA read from the CDR3 is TGTGCCTGGACGGGACTAGCGGGATGGGGGGAG. This translates into CAWTGLAGWGE. In full, the CDR3 is CAWTGLAGWGELFF. This rearrangement joins TRBV30 to TRBJ2-2; 13 bases are a match to TRBD2. The read ends 3 residues shy of where the CDR3 ends; the end is completed using the germline J gene. The V segment lost 4 bases and the J segment 8 bases; nucleotides outside the gene matches: 4. The CDR3 spans 14 residues. In germline, CDR1 is GTSNPN, CDR2 SVGIG (reference sequence).

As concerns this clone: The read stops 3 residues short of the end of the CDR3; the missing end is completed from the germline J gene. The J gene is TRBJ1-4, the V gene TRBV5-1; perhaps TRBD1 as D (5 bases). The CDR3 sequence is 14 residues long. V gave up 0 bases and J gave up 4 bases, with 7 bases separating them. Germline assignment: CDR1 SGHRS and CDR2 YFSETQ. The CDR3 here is CASSLETVNEKLFF. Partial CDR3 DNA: TGCGCCAGCAGCTTGGAGACAGTTAATGAAAAA.

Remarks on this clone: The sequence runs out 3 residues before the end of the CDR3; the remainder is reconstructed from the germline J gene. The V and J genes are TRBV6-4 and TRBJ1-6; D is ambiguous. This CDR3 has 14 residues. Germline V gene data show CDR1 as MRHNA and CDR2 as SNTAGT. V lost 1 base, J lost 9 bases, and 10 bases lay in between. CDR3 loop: CASSDLSVGSPLHF. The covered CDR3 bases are TGTGCCAGCAGTGACTTAAGCGTGGGTTCACCC.

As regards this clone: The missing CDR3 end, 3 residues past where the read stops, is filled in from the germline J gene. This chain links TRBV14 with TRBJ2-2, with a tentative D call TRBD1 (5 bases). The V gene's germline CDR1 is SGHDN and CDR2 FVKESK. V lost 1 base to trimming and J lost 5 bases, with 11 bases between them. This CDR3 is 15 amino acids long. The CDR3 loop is CASSQAQGATGELFF. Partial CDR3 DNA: TGTGCCAGCAGCCAAGCCCAAGGGGCTACCGGGGAG.

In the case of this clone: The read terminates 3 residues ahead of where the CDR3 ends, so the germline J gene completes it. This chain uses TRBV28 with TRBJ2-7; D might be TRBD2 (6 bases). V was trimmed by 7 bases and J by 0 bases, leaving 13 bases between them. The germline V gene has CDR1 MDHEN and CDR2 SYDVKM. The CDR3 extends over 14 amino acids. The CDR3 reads CASTRAGTSYEQYF. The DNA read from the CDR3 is TGTGCCAGCACGAGGGCGGGGACCTCCTACGAG.

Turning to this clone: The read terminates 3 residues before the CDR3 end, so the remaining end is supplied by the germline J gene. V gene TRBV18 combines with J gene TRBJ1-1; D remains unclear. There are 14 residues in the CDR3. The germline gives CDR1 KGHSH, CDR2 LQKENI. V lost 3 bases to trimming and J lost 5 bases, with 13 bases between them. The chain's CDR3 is CASSPPFSATEAFF. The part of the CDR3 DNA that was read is TGTGCCAGCTCACCTCCATTTAGCGCTACTGAA. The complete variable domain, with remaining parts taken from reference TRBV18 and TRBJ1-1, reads NAGVMQNPRHLVRRRGQEARLRCSPMKGHSHVYWYRQLPEEGLKFMVYLQKENIIDESGMPKERFSAEFPKEGPSILRIQQVVRGDSAAYFCASSPPFSATEAFFGQGTRLTVV.

The CDR3 spells CASSQVGPSGLTDTQYF. The CDR3 bases that were read are TGTGCCAGCAGCCAAGTTGGCCCCTCAGGGTTGACAGATACG. The V call is TRBV4-2, the J call TRBJ2-3; the D gene is possibly TRBD1 (5 bases). The CDR3 extends 3 residues past the end of the read, so its final part is completed from the germline J gene. Germline values: CDR1 LGHNA, CDR2 YNFKEQ. The CDR3 loop spans 17 amino acids. V lost 1 base to trimming and J lost 3 bases, with 17 bases between them.